This T cell receptor (beta chain) was obtained from a study of beta chain features in type 1 diabetes. Overall study results and limits: Type 1 diabetes patients showed a moderate but significant shortening of TCRB CDR3s in all four CD4+ subsets. With patients and controls alike, PCR might favor shorter templates to an equal degree.

In its sample, this clone was seen a few times. What it binds is not known. Expressed TCRB transcripts were sequenced because the entire RNA isolate underwent reverse transcription. Measured with immunoSEQ multiplex PCR; TCRdb has only the in-frame clones, and not every one. The table lists fewer than 300,000 clones, approximately 10% of them singletons. The V segment lost 5 bases and the J segment 6 bases; nucleotides outside the gene matches: 7. The CDR3 runs 16 residues. Germline V gene lookup returns CDR1 SNHLY and CDR2 FYNNEI. This TCR was recovered from a man younger than 40 with type 1 diabetes. The sequenced sample was naive CD4+ T cells from blood. This chain joins TRBV2 and TRBJ2-5; 15 nucleotides agree with TRBD2. This chain's CDR3 is CASSLEGLAGGKTQYF. The CDR3 DNA follows: TGTGCCAGCAGTCTAGAGGGACTAGCGGGGGGAAAGACCCAGTACTTC.